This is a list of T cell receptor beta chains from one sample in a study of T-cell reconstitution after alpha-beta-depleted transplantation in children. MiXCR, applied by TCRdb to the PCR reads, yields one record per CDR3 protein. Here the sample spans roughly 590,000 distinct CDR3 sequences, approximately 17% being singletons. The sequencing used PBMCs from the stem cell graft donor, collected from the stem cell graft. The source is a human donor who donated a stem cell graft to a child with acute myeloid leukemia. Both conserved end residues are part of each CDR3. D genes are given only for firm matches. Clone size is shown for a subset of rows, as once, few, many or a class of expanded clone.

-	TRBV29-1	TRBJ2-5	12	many	CSVRTERETQYF	TGCAGCGTACGCACGGAGCGGGAGACCCAGTACTTC
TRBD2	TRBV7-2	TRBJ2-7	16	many	CASSQGISGGTYEQYF	TGTGCCAGCAGTCAGGGAATCAGCGGGGGCACCTACGAGCAGTACTTC
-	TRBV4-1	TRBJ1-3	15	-	CASSQDQGSGNTIYF	TGCGCCAGCAGCCAAGATCAGGGCTCTGGAAACACCATATATTTT
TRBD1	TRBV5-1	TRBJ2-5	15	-	CASSLYRGTQETQYF	TGCGCCAGCAGCTTGTACAGGGGGACCCAAGAGACCCAGTACTTC
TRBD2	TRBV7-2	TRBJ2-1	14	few	CASSLGLAGGQQFF	TGTGCCAGCAGCTTAGGCCTAGCGGGGGGCCAGCAGTTCTTC
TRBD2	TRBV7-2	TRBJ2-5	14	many	CASSLSAGVETQYF	TGTGCCAGCAGCTTATCAGCGGGGGTGGAGACCCAGTACTTC
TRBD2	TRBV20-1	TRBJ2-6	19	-	CCAREASGLPGGGANVLTF	TGCTGTGCTAGAGAGGCTAGCGGTCTCCCCGGGGGAGGGGCCAACGTCCTGACTTTC
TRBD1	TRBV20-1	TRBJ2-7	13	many	CSATGQARYEQYF	TGCAGTGCTACGGGACAGGCCCGCTACGAGCAGTACTTC
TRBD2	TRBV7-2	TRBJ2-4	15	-	CASSTGLAGENIQYF	TGTGCCAGCAGCACGGGACTAGCGGGGGAAAACATTCAGTACTTC
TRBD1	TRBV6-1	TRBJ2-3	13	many	CASRDRGSDTQYF	TGTGCCAGCCGGGACAGGGGGTCAGATACGCAGTATTTT
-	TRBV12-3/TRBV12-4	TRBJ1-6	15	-	CASSLEKLYNSPLHF	TGTGCCAGCAGTTTGGAGAAGCTTTATAATTCACCCCTCCACTTT
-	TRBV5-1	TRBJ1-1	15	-	CASSFGGMANTEAFF	TGCGCCAGCAGCTTCGGGGGAATGGCGAACACTGAAGCTTTCTTT
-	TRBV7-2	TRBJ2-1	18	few	CASSLAGGFSALYNEQFF	TGTGCCAGCAGCTTAGCTGGGGGTTTTTCGGCTCTTTACAATGAGCAGTTCTTC
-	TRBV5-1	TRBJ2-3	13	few	CASSLSAVDTQYF	TGCGCCAGCAGCTTGTCGGCCGTAGATACGCAGTATTTT
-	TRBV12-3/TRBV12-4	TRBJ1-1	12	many	CASKGMNTEAFF	TGTGCCAGCAAGGGCATGAACACTGAAGCTTTCTTT
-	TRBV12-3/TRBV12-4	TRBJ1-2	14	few	CASSLGGIPDGYTF	TGTGCCAGCAGTTTAGGGGGGATCCCGGACGGCTACACCTTC
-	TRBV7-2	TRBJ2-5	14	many	CASSLGSLGKTQYF	TGTGCCAGCAGCCTCGGCTCCTTAGGAAAGACCCAGTACTTC
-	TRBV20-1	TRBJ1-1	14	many	CSAREAGRNTEAFF	TGCAGTGCTAGAGAGGCAGGGAGGAACACTGAAGCTTTCTTT
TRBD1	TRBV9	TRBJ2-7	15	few	CASSVGQGATYEQYF	TGTGCCAGCAGCGTAGGACAGGGGGCCACCTACGAGCAGTACTTC
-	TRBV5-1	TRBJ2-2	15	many	CASSLGDGNTGELFF	TGCGCCAGCAGCTTGGGCGACGGGAACACCGGGGAGCTGTTTTTT
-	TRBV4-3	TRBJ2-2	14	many	CASSQDRSIRAMFF	TGCGCCAGCAGCCAAGATAGGTCTATCAGGGCGATGTTTTTT
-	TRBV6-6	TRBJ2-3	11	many	CASSYRGTQYF	TGTGCCAGCAGTTACAGAGGTACGCAGTATTTT
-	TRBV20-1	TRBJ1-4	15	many	CSATQDSRSNEKLFF	TGCAGTGCTACCCAAGACAGTCGTAGTAATGAAAAACTGTTTTTT
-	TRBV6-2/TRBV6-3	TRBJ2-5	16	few	CASSYSWSPDQETQYF	TGTGCCAGCAGTTACTCGTGGAGCCCAGACCAAGAGACCCAGTACTTC
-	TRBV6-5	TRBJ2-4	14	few	CASSYDREENIQYF	TGTGCCAGCAGTTACGACAGGGAGGAAAACATTCAGTACTTC
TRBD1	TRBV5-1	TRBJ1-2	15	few	CASRAGQSANYGYTF	TGCGCCAGCAGGGCGGGACAGTCGGCTAACTATGGCTACACCTTC
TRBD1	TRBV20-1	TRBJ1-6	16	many	CSAREDGQGQNSPLHF	TGCAGTGCTAGAGAAGATGGACAGGGCCAAAATTCACCCCTCCACTTT
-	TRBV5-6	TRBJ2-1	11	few	CASSASSEQFF	TGTGCCAGCAGCGCGTCCAGTGAGCAGTTCTTC
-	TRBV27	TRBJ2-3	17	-	CASSSIYRQVSTDTQYF	TGTGCCAGCAGTTCCATATACAGACAGGTCAGCACAGATACGCAGTATTTT
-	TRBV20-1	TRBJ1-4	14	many	CSARQTARGEKLFF	TGCAGTGCTAGACAGACAGCGAGAGGCGAAAAACTGTTTTTT
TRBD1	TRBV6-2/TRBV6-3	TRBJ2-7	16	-	CASSYPHPGQTYEQYF	TGTGCCAGCAGTTACCCCCATCCGGGACAGACCTACGAGCAGTACTTC
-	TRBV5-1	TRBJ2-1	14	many	CASRQTSSYNEQFF	TGCGCCAGCAGACAGACGAGCTCCTACAATGAGCAGTTCTTC
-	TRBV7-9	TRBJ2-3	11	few	CASPGSDTQYF	TGTGCCAGCCCCGGATCAGATACGCAGTATTTT
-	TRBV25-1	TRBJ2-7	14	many	CASSESGQSYEQYF	TGTGCCAGCAGTGAATCAGGACAGTCCTACGAGCAGTACTTC
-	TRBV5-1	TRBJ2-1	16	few	CASRRTAESSYNEQFF	TGCGCCAGCAGACGGACGGCTGAAAGCTCCTACAATGAGCAGTTCTTC
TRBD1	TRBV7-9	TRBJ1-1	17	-	CASSLAAGGREDTEAFF	TGTGCCAGCAGCTTAGCCGCAGGGGGGCGTGAGGACACTGAAGCTTTCTTT
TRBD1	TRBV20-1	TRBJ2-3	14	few	CSAPDRGQLDTQYF	TGCAGTGCCCCTGACAGGGGGCAATTAGATACGCAGTATTTT
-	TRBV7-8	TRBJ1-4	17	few	CASSLDRFEAANEKLFF	TGTGCCAGCAGCTTAGACCGTTTTGAAGCAGCTAATGAAAAACTGTTTTTT
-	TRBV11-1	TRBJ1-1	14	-	CASSQQGVNTEAFF	TGTGCCAGCAGCCAACAGGGTGTGAACACTGAAGCTTTCTTT
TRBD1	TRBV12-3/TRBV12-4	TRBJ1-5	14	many	CASRAGQGNQPQHF	TGTGCCAGCAGGGCGGGACAGGGCAATCAGCCCCAGCATTTT
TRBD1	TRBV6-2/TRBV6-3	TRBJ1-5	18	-	CASSYLLSDRASNQPQHF	TGTGCCAGCAGTTACCTCTTATCGGACAGGGCTAGCAATCAGCCCCAGCATTTT
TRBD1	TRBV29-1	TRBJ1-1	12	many	CSAGTGDTEAFF	TGCAGCGCCGGGACAGGGGACACTGAAGCTTTCTTT
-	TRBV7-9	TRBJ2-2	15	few	CAPGVGPLAGGELFF	TGTGCCCCTGGAGTCGGTCCTCTAGCCGGCGGGGAGCTGTTTTTT
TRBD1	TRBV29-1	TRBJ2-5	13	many	CSVNRGIQETQYF	TGCAGCGTTAACAGGGGTATACAAGAGACCCAGTACTTC
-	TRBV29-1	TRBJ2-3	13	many	CSVLGSSTDTQYF	TGCAGCGTCCTTGGTTCTAGCACAGATACGCAGTATTTT
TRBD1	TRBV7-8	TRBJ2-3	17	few	CASSLALGRGLGDTQYF	TGTGCCAGCAGCTTAGCGCTCGGCAGGGGGTTGGGAGATACGCAGTATTTT
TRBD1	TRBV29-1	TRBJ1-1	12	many	CSVATGGTEAFF	TGCAGCGTTGCGACAGGGGGCACTGAAGCTTTCTTT
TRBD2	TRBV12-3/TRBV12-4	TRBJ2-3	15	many	CASNLAGGVTNTQYF	TGTGCCAGCAACTTAGCGGGGGGGGTCACGAATACGCAGTATTTT